This T cell receptor beta chain was profiled in a study of response to subunit inactivated influenza vaccine. TCRdb recomputed calls from the RT-PCR reads with MiXCR, one row per CDR3 protein. The table has 500,000 to 550,000 distinct CDR3 sequences, less than 7.5% seen once. Whole-study findings and limits: A suggestion made by the authors is that each seasonal influenza vaccination recruits few new T cells.

V was cut by 8 bases and J by 5 bases, with 12 bases left in between. This CDR3 comprises 11 residues. CDR1 DFQATT and CDR2 SNEGSKA come from the germline V gene (reference sequence). Points on this clonotype: The antigen remains undetermined.

The starting material was PBMCs from blood, obtained around 25 months after vaccination. The sequence derives from a man aged 50 to 69 who received an inactivated influenza vaccine. The rearrangement uses TRBV20-1 and TRBJ2-5, with D unclear. The CDR3 here is CSSPLWETQYF. In DNA form, the CDR3 reads TGCAGTTCACCGCTATGGGAGACCCAGTACTTC.